This TCR beta chain was identified during a study of OX40 agonist ivuxolimab in advanced cancers. Study details: The dose of intravenous ivuxolimab that patients received every 2 weeks ranged from 0.01 to 10 mg/kg. Study findings and constraints: Among the lowest peripheral clonal expansion occurred in 0.1-3.0 mg/kg partial responders. More expanded clones were seen, on average, in CD8+ T cells than in CD4+.

Profiling relied on immunoSEQ multiplex PCR, and the TCRdb table lists in-frame clones only, not all of them. The sample yields 65,000 to 75,000 clones, 80% to 85% seen once. The table lists this clone with a count of one. Antigen specificity is unknown. This CDR3 has 14 residues. Trimming left V 6 bases short and J 0 bases short, with 10 bases between. Germline CDR1 reads MNHEY; CDR2 reads SMNVEV (reference sequence). The sequence derives from an adult with an advanced solid tumor such as melanoma, head and neck, liver or kidney cancer. J is TRBJ2-3 and V is TRBV27, with D tentatively TRBD2 (6 bases). Sample: CD4+ or CD8+ T cells sorted from blood, taken in a trial of the OX40 agonist ivuxolimab. CDR3 bases: TGTGCCAGCAGGAGCGGGCCAAGCACAGATACGCAGTATTTT. It is translated as CASRSGPSTDTQYF.